This paragraph covers one TCR beta chain sequence. Its antigen is not known. Trimming shortened V by 1 base and J by 5 bases, and 14 bases separated the two germline ends. CDR3 length equals 15 residues. Germline V gives CDR1 LGHDT, CDR2 YNNKEL (reference sequence). These data originate in a study of T cell responses to AZD1222 COVID-19 vaccine. Regarding the study as a whole: Nearly half of spike-specific TCRs reportedly go after variant regions that carry no mutations.

TCRdb's copy holds only in-frame clones and misses some; the assay was immunoSEQ multiplex PCR. The profile shows about 140,000 clones, 80% to 95% of them singletons. V and J are TRBV3-1 (or the pseudogene TRBV3-2) and TRBJ1-1; weak D call: TRBD1 (5 bases). The TCR was taken from an adult in good health. Sequencing was performed on peripheral blood, taken on day 0 of AZD1222 vaccination. In nucleotides, the CDR3 is TGTGCCAGCAGCCAAGGGGTAGGGGTCAGTACTGAAGCTTTCTTT. It yields the protein CASSQGVGVSTEAFF.